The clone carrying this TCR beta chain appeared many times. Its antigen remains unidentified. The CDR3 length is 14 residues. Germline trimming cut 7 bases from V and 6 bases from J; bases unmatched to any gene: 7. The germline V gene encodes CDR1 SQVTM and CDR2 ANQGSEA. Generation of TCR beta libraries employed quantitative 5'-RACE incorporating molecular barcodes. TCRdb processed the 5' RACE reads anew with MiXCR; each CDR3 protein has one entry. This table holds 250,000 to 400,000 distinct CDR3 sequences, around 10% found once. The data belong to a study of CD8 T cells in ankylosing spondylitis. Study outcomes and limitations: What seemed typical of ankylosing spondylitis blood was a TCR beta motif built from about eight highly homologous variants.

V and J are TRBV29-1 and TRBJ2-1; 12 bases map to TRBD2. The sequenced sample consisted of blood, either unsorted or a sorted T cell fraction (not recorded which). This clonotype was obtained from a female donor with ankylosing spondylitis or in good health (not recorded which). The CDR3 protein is CSAVPSGRGNEQFF. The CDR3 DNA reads TGCAGCGCTGTTCCTAGCGGGAGGGGCAATGAGCAGTTCTTC.